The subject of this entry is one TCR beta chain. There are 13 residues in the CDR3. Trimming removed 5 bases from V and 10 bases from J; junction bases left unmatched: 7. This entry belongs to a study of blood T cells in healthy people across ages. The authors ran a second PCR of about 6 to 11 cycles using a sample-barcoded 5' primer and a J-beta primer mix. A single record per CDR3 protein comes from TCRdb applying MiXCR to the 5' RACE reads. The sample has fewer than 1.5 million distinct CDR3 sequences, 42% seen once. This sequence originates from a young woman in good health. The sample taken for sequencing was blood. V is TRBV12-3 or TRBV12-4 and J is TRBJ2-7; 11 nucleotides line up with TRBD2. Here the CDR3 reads CASSLLAGAAQYF. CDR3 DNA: TGTGCCAGCAGTCTACTAGCGGGGGCGGCCCAGTACTTC.